This is a list of T cell receptor beta chains from one sample in a study of T cell responses to AZD1222 COVID-19 vaccine. Generated by immunoSEQ multiplex PCR, the TCRdb table keeps only in-frame clones and is missing some. The sample holds fewer than 110,000 clones, more than 75% seen once. Sequenced material: peripheral blood, taken on day 0 of AZD1222 vaccination. The receptors here all came from an adult in good health. CDR3s include the opening cysteine and the closing phenylalanine or tryptophan. The D gene is left open where the match is weak. The size of a clone is reported for some rows only, either as once, few or many, or as a class for expanded clones.

abundance,v_gene,d_gene,j_gene,CDR3aa,CDR3nt
.,TRBV6-5,.,TRBJ1-2,CASSSPAGVDYGYTF,TGTGCCAGCAGTTCCCCCGCCGGGGTGGACTATGGCTACACCTTC
.,TRBV3-1/TRBV3-2,.,TRBJ1-6,CASSQDRGARNSPLHF,TGTGCCAGCAGCCAAGATCGGGGGGCTAGGAATTCACCCCTCCACTTT
once,TRBV28,TRBD2,TRBJ2-1,CASSSPAGGVNEQFF,TGTGCCAGCAGTTCCCCAGCGGGAGGGGTAAATGAGCAGTTCTTC
.,TRBV5-8,.,TRBJ2-7,CASSRALYEQYF,TGTGCCAGCAGCCGGGCTCTCTACGAGCAGTACTTC
.,TRBV6-5,TRBD1,TRBJ1-1,CASSPRQGRFSEAFF,TGTGCCAGCAGCCCCCGACAGGGGAGATTCAGTGAAGCTTTCTTT
.,TRBV2,.,TRBJ1-2,CASSDQGFYGYTF,TGTGCCAGCAGTGACCAGGGCTTCTATGGCTACACCTTC
.,TRBV28,TRBD1,TRBJ1-2,CASSSPGQGSGGYTF,TGTGCCAGCAGTTCTCCGGGACAGGGCTCGGGTGGCTACACCTTC
.,TRBV6-5,.,TRBJ2-7,CASGRGDTYEQYF,TGTGCCAGCGGCCGCGGAGATACCTACGAGCAGTACTTC
few,TRBV2,TRBD1,TRBJ1-5,CASSGTALSNQPQHF,TGTGCCAGCAGCGGGACAGCTCTTAGCAATCAGCCCCAGCATTTT
.,TRBV7-2,TRBD2,TRBJ2-7,CASSPSAGGPYEQYF,TGTGCCAGCAGCCCCTCGGCGGGAGGCCCCTACGAGCAGTACTTC